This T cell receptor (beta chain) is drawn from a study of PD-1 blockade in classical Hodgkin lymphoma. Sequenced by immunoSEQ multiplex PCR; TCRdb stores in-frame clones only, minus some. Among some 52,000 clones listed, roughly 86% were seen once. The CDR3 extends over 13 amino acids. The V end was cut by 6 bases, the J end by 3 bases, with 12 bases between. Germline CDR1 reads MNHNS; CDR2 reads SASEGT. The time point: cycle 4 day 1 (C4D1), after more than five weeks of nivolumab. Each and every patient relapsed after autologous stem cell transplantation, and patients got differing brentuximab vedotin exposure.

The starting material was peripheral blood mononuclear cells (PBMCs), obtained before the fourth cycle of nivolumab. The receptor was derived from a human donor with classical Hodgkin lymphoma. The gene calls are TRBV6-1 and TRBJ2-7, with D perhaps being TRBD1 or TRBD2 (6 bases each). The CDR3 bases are TGTGCCAGCAGATCGGGGGCGGTCTACGAGCAGTACTTC. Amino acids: CASRSGAVYEQYF.